A selection of T cell receptor beta chains follows, all from one sample in a study of T cells in Graves' hyperthyroidism and ophthalmopathy. TCRdb reanalysed the multiplex PCR reads using MiXCR and keeps one entry per CDR3 protein. The data hold 200,000 to 250,000 distinct CDR3 sequences, with about 17% observed a single time. The sequenced sample consisted of blood. The receptors derive from a woman under 30 with Graves' ophthalmopathy. Both conserved end residues are part of each CDR3. The D gene is left open where the match is weak. The size entry is marked missing in some rows and otherwise reads once, few, many or a size class.

>TRBJ1-2|many|TRBV24-1|.
TGTGCCACCAGTGACCCCGGGACATCATCTAACTATGGCTACACCTTC
CATSDPGTSSNYGYTF
>TRBJ1-1|many|TRBV19|.
TGTGCCACTACGGCTAGGGCAAACACTGAAGCTTTCTTT
CATTARANTEAFF
>TRBJ1-2|few|TRBV4-2|.
TGTGCCAGCAACGATTGGGATCGAACTAACTATGGCTACACCTTC
CASNDWDRTNYGYTF
>TRBJ2-7|many|TRBV20-1|.
TGCAGTGCCCTAAATTCCTACGAGCAGTACTTC
CSALNSYEQYF
>TRBJ1-1|many|TRBV7-9|.
TGTGCCAGCAGCCCGCAGTTAGACACTGAAGCTTTCTTT
CASSPQLDTEAFF
>TRBJ2-5|many|TRBV11-2|TRBD1
TGTGCCAGCAGCCACGTACAGGGGCGCGAGACCCAGTACTTC
CASSHVQGRETQYF
>TRBJ2-7|many|TRBV12-3/TRBV12-4|TRBD1
TGTGCCAGCAGTTTAGTGGGGACAGGCGGCTACGAGCAGTACTTC
CASSLVGTGGYEQYF
>TRBJ2-3|many|TRBV15|.
TGTGCCACCAGCAGAGATGGTTTGGCGACACTGAGCACAGATACGCAGTATTTT
CATSRDGLATLSTDTQYF
>TRBJ2-3|many|TRBV10-3|TRBD2
TGTGCCATCAGTGCCTTCGGACCGACTAGCGGGGGGTCTCGTAGCACAGATACGCAGTATTTT
CAISAFGPTSGGSRSTDTQYF
>TRBJ1-1|many|TRBV7-3|.
TGTGCCAGCAGCTTTGTACAGGATTCGGGGTCTTTCTTT
CASSFVQDSGSFF
>TRBJ2-1|many|TRBV20-1|TRBD2
TGCAGTGCTAGAGTGCTAGCGGGGTCCTACAATGAGCAGTTCTTC
CSARVLAGSYNEQFF
>TRBJ2-1|.|TRBV14|TRBD1
TGTGCCAGCAGCTCAGACAGGGGGCGGGCTGAGCAGTTCTTC
CASSSDRGRAEQFF
>TRBJ2-4|many|TRBV2|TRBD1
TGTGCCAGCAGTGGACAGGGGGGCAAAAACATTCAGTACTTC
CASSGQGGKNIQYF
>TRBJ2-7|many|TRBV13|.
TGTGCCAGCAGCTTTCGAGTTGGGGAGTACGAGCAGTACTTC
CASSFRVGEYEQYF
>TRBJ2-1|many|TRBV20-1|TRBD2
TGCAGTGCTAGCCATAGCGGGAGGGGCGATGAGCAGTTCTTC
CSASHSGRGDEQFF
>TRBJ2-1|many|TRBV2|.
TGTGCCAGCAGTGGCCCCCAGGGGAAAAACAATGAGCAGTTCTTC
CASSGPQGKNNEQFF
>TRBJ2-1|many|TRBV15|.
TGTGCCACCAGCCCCCGCCGGCCATACAATGAGCAGTTCTTC
CATSPRRPYNEQFF
>TRBJ2-2|many|TRBV12-3/TRBV12-4|TRBD2
TGTGCCAGCAGTTATAGCGGGAGGGCCGCCGGGGAGCTGTTTTTT
CASSYSGRAAGELFF
>TRBJ1-2|many|TRBV6-2/TRBV6-3|.
TGTGCCAGCAGTTACGGGGACCGATATGGCTACACCTTC
CASSYGDRYGYTF
>TRBJ1-1|many|TRBV10-3|.
TGTGCCATCAGGCTCTCGACGGGCCTTGGGACTGAAGCTTTCTTT
CAIRLSTGLGTEAFF
>TRBJ2-7|few|TRBV9|TRBD1
TGTGCCAGCAGCGTAGACTGGGACAGGATCTACGAGCAGTACTTC
CASSVDWDRIYEQYF
>TRBJ1-2|many|TRBV2|.
TGTGCCAGCAGCGACGTCGCTGCGGGGGCGAATGCTAACTATGGCTACACCTTC
CASSDVAAGANANYGYTF
>TRBJ2-3|many|TRBV28|TRBD2
TGTGCCAGCACTAAAGCGGGGGGTTTCGATACGCAGTATTTT
CASTKAGGFDTQYF
>TRBJ2-2|many|TRBV12-3/TRBV12-4|TRBD1
TGTGCCAGCAGACTGCGTCGGACAGGAAATTTCGCGAACACCGGGGAGCTGTTTTTT
CASRLRRTGNFANTGELFF
>TRBJ2-2|many|TRBV3-1|.
TGTGCCAGCAGCCAGCTTGACATTAACACCGGGGAGCTGTTTTTT
CASSQLDINTGELFF
>TRBJ2-7|many|TRBV6-1|.
TGTGCCAGCAGGCCGGACTACTACGAGCAGTACTTC
CASRPDYYEQYF
>TRBJ2-6|many|TRBV12-3/TRBV12-4|.
TGTGCCAGCAGTTTATGGGGTTCTGGGGCCAACGTCCTGACTTTC
CASSLWGSGANVLTF
>TRBJ1-2|many|TRBV9|.
TGTGCCAGCAGCGGGGCCAGGGGTGATAACTATGGCTACACCTTC
CASSGARGDNYGYTF
>TRBJ2-7|many|TRBV27|TRBD1
TGTGCCAGCAGTTACTCGGACAGGGTAGTCGAGCAGTACTTC
CASSYSDRVVEQYF
>TRBJ2-3|many|TRBV7-2|.
TGTGCCAGCAGCTTAGTCCGGGAGAGTGGAGATACGCAGTATTTT
CASSLVRESGDTQYF
>TRBJ2-1|many|TRBV12-3/TRBV12-4|TRBD2
TGTGCCAGCAGCCGGACTAGCGGGAGTGGTGAGCAGTTCTTC
CASSRTSGSGEQFF
>TRBJ2-1|.|TRBV6-4|.
TGTGCCAGCATCCCGGGCTCGTCTGACAATGAGCAGTTCTTC
CASIPGSSDNEQFF
>TRBJ1-2|many|TRBV4-1|.
TGCGCCAGCAGCCAAGGGCGAGGGACGACCTATCACCGGGACGGCTACACCTTC
CASSQGRGTTYHRDGYTF
>TRBJ2-1|many|TRBV20-1|.
TGCAGTGCTCTGAAGCAGGGGAGGAGCTCCTACAATGAGCAGTTCTTC
CSALKQGRSSYNEQFF
>TRBJ1-1|.|TRBV18|.
TGTGCCAGCTCACCAATCATAGTGTCAGGGAACACTGAAGCTTTCTTT
CASSPIIVSGNTEAFF
>TRBJ1-1|many|TRBV28|TRBD1
TGTGCCAGCAGTTCCGGACAGGGGGTGGCTGAAGCTTTCTTT
CASSSGQGVAEAFF
>TRBJ1-2|many|TRBV20-1|.
TGCAGTGCTAGGCGGGCCGGCTACACCTTC
CSARRAGYTF
>TRBJ2-3|many|TRBV20-1|TRBD1
TGCAGTACTAGGGGGCAGATGGGGGCAGATACGCAGTATTTT
CSTRGQMGADTQYF
>TRBJ1-4|many|TRBV27|.
TGTGCCAGCAGTTTGTGGGACACACGAGAAAAACTGTTTTTT
CASSLWDTREKLFF
>TRBJ2-2|many|TRBV11-2|.
TGTGCCAGCACCCTTATTGTTTGGGCCAGGAGAAGGGAGCTGTTTTTT
CASTLIVWARRRELFF
>TRBJ2-5|many|TRBV7-2|TRBD2
TGTGCCAGCAGCTCAGCGGCGGGAGACGCGGAGACCCAGTACTTC
CASSSAAGDAETQYF
>TRBJ2-3|few|TRBV3-1|.
TGTGCCAGCAGCCAAGACCTAGCGATAGCAGGGGATACGCAGTATTTT
CASSQDLAIAGDTQYF
>TRBJ2-5|many|TRBV7-9|.
TGTGCCAGCAGTGAACTTTCCCGGGAGCTAAAAGAGACCCAGTACTTC
CASSELSRELKETQYF
>TRBJ1-2|many|TRBV27|.
TGTGCCAGCAGTTTGGCGGGGCAAGGCTATGGCTACACCTTC
CASSLAGQGYGYTF
>TRBJ2-3|many|TRBV28|.
TGTGCCAGCAGTTTATCCGACTTTGCGCCCTCGAACACAGATACGCAGTATTTT
CASSLSDFAPSNTDTQYF
>TRBJ1-2|many|TRBV6-1|.
TGTGCCAGCAGTCTCGACGGGTCCTATGGCTACACCTTC
CASSLDGSYGYTF
>TRBJ2-2|many|TRBV7-6|.
TGTGCCAGCAGCCAGGCCAGGGGAGGCACCGGGGAGCTGTTTTTT
CASSQARGGTGELFF
>TRBJ2-1|.|TRBV28|.
TGTGCCAGCAGTTTAGGGAGTGGTGAGCAGTTCTTC
CASSLGSGEQFF
>TRBJ2-2|few|TRBV29-1|.
TGCAGCGTTGCCGGGGCGAACACCGGGGAGCTGTTTTTT
CSVAGANTGELFF